The present entry profiles one T cell receptor (beta chain) with its context. Its target is unknown. Germline loops: CDR1 MDHEN, CDR2 SYDVKM. Trimming took off 7 bases at V and 1 base at J, with 10 bases between the two ends. This CDR3 region has 14 residues. Primed by a sample-barcoded 5' primer and a J-beta primer mix, a second PCR proceeded for 7 to 11 cycles. TCRdb reprocessed the 5' RACE reads via MiXCR and lists one record per CDR3 protein. The sample contains 1.2 million to 1.5 million distinct CDR3 sequences, roughly 59% of which appear only once. The sample is drawn from a study of blood T cells in healthy people across ages. General study results and limits: Researchers report that TCR beta diversity correlated strongly with naive T cell percentage. Older age went with lower TCR beta diversity per million T cells, in a roughly linear way. What prevented conclusive comparison of naive and antigen-experienced cells was that PBMCs were unsorted.

Material for sequencing was blood. This receptor was obtained from a man between 18 and 29 years old in good health. The chain combines TRBV28 with TRBJ2-2, with TRBD1 as a possible D gene (6 bases). The CDR3 protein is CASTPDRNTGELFF. CDR3 sequence (DNA): TGTGCCAGCACCCCGGACAGGAACACCGGGGAGCTGTTTTTT.